This T cell receptor (beta chain) was recorded in a study of Tregs in tolerant kidney transplant recipients. Study-level findings and limits: Tregs expanded with activated donor B cells seemed most donor-specific. In tolerant patients, donor-specific Tregs outgrew total Tregs, suggesting antigen-driven expansion.

In the case of this clone: What it binds is not known.

The V end lost 0 bases, the J end lost 3 bases, and 9 bases lay between the germline ends. Germline V gene lookup returns CDR1 SGHRS and CDR2 YFSETQ. The CDR3 has 14 residues. Clones were sequenced by immunoSEQ multiplex PCR, and TCRdb holds only the in-frame ones, with some missing. The sample carries tens of thousands of clones, 80% to 95% recorded once. The nonmyeloablative bone marrow transplants came from related graft donors, with transient mixed chimerism. Unstimulated regulatory T cells (CD4+CD25+CD127-), CD4+CD25- non-regulatory cells, CD4 and CD8 cells were FACS-sorted from thawed PBMCs. The chain has TRBV5-1 and TRBJ1-2, with a tentative D call TRBD1 (5 bases). The specimen was CD4+ T cells from blood (PBMCs), collected 12 months after the transplant. The clonotype was recovered from a human patient who received a combined kidney and bone marrow transplant. Some T cells could come from the graft donor. The CDR3 region is CASSLGGGDYGYTF. Written as DNA, the CDR3 is TGCGCCAGCAGCTTGGGCGGAGGGGACTATGGCTACACCTTC.